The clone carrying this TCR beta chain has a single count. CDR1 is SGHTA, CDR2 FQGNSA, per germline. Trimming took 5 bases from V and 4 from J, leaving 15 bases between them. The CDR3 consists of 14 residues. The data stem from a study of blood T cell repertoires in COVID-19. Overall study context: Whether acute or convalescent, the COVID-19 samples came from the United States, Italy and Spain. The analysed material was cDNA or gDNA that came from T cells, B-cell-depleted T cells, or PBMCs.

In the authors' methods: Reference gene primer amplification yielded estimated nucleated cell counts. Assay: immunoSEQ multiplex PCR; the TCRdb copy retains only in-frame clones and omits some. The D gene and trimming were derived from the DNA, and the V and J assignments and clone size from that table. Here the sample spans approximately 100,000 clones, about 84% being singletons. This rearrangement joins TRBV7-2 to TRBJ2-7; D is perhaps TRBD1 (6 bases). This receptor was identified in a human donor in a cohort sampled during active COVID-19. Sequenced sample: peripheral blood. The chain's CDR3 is CASSLRDTRYEQYF. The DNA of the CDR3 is TGTGCCAGCAGCCTCCGGGACACCCGATACGAGCAGTACTTC.